The table lists the clone carrying this TCR beta chain with a few counts. Its antigen is undetermined. This sample was taken from a study of beta chain features in type 1 diabetes. Regarding the study as a whole: For patients and controls alike, PCR might favor shorter templates to the same degree. Cells carrying high TCR expression could end up over-represented when cDNA is sequenced. Patients' naive, central memory and Treg TCRB repertoires seemed closer to one another than those of healthy donors.

Germline V CDR1 and CDR2: KGHSH, LQKENI. The CDR3 has 14 residues. Trimming removed 4 bases from V and 0 bases from J, with 8 bases in between. The investigators reverse transcribed all of the isolated RNA, so they sequenced expressed TCRB transcripts. Libraries were prepared by immunoSEQ multiplex PCR; TCRdb keeps only in-frame clonotypes and omits some of them. Among hundreds of thousands of clones listed, about a sixth were seen once. This receptor was taken from a young man in good health. This chain connects TRBV18 to TRBJ2-3; D remains unclear. The material sequenced was naive CD4+ T cells from blood. CDR3 DNA: TGTGCCAGCTCACTCGTCCGGAGCACAGATACGCAGTATTTT. Encoded protein: CASSLVRSTDTQYF.